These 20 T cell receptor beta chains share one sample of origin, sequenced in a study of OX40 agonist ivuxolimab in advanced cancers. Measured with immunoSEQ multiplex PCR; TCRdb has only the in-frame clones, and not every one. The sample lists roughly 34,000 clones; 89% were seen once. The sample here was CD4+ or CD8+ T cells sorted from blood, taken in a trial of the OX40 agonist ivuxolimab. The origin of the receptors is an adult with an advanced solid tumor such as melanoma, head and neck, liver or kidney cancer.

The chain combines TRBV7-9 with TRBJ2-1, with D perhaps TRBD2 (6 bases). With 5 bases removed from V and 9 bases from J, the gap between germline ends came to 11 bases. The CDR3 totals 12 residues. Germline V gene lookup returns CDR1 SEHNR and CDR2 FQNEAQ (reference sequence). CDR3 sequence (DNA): TGTGCCAGCAGCATAGGACTAATTGAGCAGTTCTTC. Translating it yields CASSIGLIEQFF.

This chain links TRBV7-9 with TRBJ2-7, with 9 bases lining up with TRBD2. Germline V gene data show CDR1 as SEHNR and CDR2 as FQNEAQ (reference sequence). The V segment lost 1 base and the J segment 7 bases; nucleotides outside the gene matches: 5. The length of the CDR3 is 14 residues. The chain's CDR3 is CASSLDPSGREQYF. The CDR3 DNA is TGTGCCAGCAGCTTAGACCCCAGCGGGAGGGAGCAGTACTTC.

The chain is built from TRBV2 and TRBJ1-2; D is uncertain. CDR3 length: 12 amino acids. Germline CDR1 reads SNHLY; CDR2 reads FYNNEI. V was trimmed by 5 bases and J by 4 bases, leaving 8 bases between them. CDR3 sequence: CASSRTRYGYTF. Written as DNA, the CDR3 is TGTGCCAGCAGTCGGACTCGCTATGGCTACACCTTC.

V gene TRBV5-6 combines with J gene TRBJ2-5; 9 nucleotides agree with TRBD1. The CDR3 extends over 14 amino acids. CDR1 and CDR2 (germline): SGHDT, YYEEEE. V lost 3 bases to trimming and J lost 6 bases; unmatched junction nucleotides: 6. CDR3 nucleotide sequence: TGTGCCAGCAGCTGGGGACAGGGCCAGAAGACCCAGTACTTC. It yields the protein CASSWGQGQKTQYF.

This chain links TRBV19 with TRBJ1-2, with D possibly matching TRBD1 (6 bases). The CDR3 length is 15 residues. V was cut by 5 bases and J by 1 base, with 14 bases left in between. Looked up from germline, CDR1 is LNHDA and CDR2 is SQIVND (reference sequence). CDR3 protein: CASSVDSRGNYGYTF. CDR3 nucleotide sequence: TGTGCCAGTAGTGTGGACAGTCGAGGTAACTATGGCTACACCTTC.

CDR3 coding DNA: TGCAGCGTTTGGGTCCGTCTCACAGATACGCAGTATTTT. This translates into CSVWVRLTDTQYF. The chain is built from TRBV29-1 and TRBJ2-3; D is ambiguous. CDR3 length: 13 amino acids. V lost 5 bases to trimming and J lost 2 bases, with 11 bases between them. From germline, CDR1 is SQVTM and CDR2 ANQGSEA.

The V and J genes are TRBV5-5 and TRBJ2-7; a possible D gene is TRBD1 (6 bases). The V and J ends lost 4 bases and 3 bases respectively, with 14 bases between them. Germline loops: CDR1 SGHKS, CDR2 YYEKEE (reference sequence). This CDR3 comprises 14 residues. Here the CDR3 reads CASSVRGPNYEQYF. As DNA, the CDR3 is TGTGCCAGCAGCGTCAGGGGACCTAACTACGAGCAGTACTTC.

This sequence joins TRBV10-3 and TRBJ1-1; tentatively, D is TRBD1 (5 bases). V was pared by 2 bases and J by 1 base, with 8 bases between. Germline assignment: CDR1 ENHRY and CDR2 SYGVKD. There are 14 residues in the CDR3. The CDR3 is CAISEGQGNTEAFF. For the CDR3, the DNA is TGTGCCATCAGTGAGGGGCAGGGGAACACTGAAGCTTTCTTT.

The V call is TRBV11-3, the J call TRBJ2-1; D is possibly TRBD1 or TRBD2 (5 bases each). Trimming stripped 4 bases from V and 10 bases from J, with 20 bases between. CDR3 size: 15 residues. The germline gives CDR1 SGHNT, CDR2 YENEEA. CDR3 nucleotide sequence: TGTGCCAGCAGCTCGGAGGCCCGACAAGGGGCGGAGCAGTTCTTC. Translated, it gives CASSSEARQGAEQFF.

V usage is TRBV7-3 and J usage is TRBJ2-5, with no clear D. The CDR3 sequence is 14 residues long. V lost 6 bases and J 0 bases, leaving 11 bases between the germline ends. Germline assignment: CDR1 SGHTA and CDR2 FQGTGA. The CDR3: CASSMNPNQETQYF. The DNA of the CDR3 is TGTGCCAGCAGTATGAACCCTAACCAAGAGACCCAGTACTTC.

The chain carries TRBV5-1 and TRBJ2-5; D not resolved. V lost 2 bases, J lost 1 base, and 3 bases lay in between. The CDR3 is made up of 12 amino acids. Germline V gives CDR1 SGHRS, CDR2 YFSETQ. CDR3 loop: CASSFLQETQYF. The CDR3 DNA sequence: TGCGCCAGCAGCTTTCTCCAAGAGACCCAGTACTTC.

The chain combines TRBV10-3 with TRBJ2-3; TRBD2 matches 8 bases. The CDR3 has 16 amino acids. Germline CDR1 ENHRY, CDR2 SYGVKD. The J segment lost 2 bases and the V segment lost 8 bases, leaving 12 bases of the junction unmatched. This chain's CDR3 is CAISLTGGGTTDTQYF. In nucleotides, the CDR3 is TGTGCCATCTCTCTTACGGGGGGGGGAACCACAGATACGCAGTATTTT.

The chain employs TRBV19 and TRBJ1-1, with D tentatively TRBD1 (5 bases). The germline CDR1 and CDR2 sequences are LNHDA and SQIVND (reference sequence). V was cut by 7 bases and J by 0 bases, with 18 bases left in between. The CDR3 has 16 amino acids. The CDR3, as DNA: TGTGCCAGTACCCCCTGGCGGGGGTCCATGAACACTGAAGCTTTCTTT. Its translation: CASTPWRGSMNTEAFF.

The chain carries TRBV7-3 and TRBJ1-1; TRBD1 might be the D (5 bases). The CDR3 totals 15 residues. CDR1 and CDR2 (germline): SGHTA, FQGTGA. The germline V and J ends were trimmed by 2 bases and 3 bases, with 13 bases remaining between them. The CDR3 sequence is CASSLYGGGDTEAFF. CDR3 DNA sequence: TGTGCCAGCAGCTTATACGGGGGTGGGGACACTGAAGCTTTCTTT.

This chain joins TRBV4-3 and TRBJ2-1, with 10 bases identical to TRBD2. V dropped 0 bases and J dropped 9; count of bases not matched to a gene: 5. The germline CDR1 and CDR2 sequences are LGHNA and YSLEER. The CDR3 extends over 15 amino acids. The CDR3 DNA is TGCGCCAGCAGCCAAGATCGCCTAGCGGGAGTTGAGCAGTTCTTC. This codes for CASSQDRLAGVEQFF.

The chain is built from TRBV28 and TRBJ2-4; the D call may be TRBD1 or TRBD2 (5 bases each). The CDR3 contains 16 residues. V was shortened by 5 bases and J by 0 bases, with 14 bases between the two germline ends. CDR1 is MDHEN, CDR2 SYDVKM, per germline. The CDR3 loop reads CASSPGPLLAKNIQYF. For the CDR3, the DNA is TGTGCCAGCAGTCCGGGACCGCTCCTAGCCAAAAACATTCAGTACTTC. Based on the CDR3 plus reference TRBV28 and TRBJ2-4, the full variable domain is DVKVTQSSRYLVKRTGEKVFLECVQDMDHENMFWYRQDPGLGLRLIYFSYDVKMKEKGDIPEGYSVSREKKERFSLILESASTNQTSMYLCASSPGPLLAKNIQYFGAGTRLSVL.

CDR3 nucleotides: TGTGCCAGCAGCTTCGGGGGTAGCGGTGGTGAGCAGTTCTTC. Protein sequence: CASSFGGSGGEQFF. The V and J genes are TRBV11-3 and TRBJ2-1, with D tentatively TRBD2 (6 bases). CDR3 size: 14 residues. With 3 bases removed from V and 9 bases from J, the gap between germline ends came to 15 bases. Germline lookup yields CDR1 SGHNT and CDR2 YENEEA.

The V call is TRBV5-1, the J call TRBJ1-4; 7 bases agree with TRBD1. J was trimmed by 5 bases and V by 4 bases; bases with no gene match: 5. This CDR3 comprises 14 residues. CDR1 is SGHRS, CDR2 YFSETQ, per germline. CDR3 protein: CASSPGQRNEKLFF. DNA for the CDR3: TGCGCCAGCAGCCCGGGACAGAGGAATGAAAAACTGTTTTTT.

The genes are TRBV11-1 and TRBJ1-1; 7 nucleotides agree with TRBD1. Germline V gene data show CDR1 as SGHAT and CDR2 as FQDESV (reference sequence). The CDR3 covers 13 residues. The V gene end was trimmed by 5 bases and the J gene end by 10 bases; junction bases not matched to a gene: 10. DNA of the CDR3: TGTGCCAGCAGCCTCAACAGGGGAGCGCGAGCTTTCTTT. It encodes CASSLNRGARAFF. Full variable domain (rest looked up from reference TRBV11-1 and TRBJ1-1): EAEVAQSPRYKITEKSQAVAFWCDPISGHATLYWYRQILGQGPELLVQFQDESVVDDSQLPKDRFSAERLKGVDSTLKIQPAELGDSAMYLCASSLNRGARAFFGQGTRLTVV.

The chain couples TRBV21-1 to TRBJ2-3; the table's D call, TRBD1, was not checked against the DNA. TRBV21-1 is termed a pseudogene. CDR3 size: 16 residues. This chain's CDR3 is CASSKSGTGYTDTQYF. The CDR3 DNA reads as TGTGCCAGCAGCAAATCCGGGACAGGGTACACAGATACGCAGTATTTT.